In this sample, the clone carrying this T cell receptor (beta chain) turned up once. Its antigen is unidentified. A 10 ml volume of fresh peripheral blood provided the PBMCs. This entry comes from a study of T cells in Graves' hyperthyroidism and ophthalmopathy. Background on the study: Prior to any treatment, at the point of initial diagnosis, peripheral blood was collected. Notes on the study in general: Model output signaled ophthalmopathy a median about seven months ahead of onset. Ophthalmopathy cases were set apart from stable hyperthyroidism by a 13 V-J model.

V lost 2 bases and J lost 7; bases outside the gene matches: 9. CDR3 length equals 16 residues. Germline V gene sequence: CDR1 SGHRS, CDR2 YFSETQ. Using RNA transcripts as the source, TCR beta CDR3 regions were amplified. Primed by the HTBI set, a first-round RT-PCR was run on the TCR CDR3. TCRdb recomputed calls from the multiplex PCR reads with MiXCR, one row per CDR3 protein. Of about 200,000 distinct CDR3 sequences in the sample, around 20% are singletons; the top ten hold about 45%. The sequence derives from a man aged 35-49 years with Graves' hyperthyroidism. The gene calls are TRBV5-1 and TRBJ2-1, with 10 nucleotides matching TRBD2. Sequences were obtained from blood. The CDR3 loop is CASSLAGTSDPNEQFF. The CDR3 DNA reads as TGCGCCAGCAGCTTAGCCGGGACTAGCGACCCAAATGAGCAGTTCTTC.